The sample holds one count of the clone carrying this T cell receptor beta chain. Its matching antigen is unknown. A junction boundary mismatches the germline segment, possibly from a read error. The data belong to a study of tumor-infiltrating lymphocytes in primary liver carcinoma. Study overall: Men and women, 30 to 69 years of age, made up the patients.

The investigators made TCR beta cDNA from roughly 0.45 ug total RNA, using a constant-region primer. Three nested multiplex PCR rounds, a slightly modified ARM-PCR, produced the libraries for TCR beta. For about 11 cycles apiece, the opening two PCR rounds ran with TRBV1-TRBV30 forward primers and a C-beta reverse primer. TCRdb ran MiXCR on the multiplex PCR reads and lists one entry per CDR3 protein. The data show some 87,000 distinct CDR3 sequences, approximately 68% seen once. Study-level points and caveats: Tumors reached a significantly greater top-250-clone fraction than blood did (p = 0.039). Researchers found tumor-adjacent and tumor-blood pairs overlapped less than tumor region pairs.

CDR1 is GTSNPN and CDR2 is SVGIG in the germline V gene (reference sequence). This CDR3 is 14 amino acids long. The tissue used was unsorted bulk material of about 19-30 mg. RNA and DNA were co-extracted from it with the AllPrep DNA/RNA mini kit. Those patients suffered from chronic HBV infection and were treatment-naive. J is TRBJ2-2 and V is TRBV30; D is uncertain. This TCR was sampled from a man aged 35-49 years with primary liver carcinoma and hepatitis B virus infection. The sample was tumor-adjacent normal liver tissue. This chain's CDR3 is CVWARQTLTGELFF. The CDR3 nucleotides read TGTGTCTGGGCTAGACAAACCCTCACCGGGGAGCTGTTTTTT.